This TCR beta chain derives from a study of CD8 T cells in ankylosing spondylitis. Notes on the study in general: Within matched ankylosing spondylitis synovial fluid, disease-linked clones were reportedly significantly enriched. Within ankylosing spondylitis blood, a TCR beta motif made up of under 10 highly homologous variants appeared to be characteristic. Past research had described some motif variants in reactive arthritis synovial fluid and blood.

This clonotype was detected ten times or more. The antigen is undetermined. Via MiXCR, TCRdb re-called the 5' RACE reads, giving one row per CDR3 protein. The sample holds under 400,000 distinct CDR3 sequences, around a tenth seen once. With 3 bases removed from V and 0 bases from J, the gap between germline ends came to 7 bases. Germline V gene data show CDR1 as SGHDT and CDR2 as YYEEEE. The CDR3 is 15 amino acids. The sequencing input was blood, either unsorted or a sorted T cell fraction (not recorded which). The receptor's source is a female donor with ankylosing spondylitis or in good health (not recorded which). This chain uses TRBV5-6 with TRBJ2-6, with D hard to call. The CDR3 nucleotides are TGTGCCAGCAGCTGGGATTTCTCTGGGGCCAACGTCCTGACTTTC. It codes for CASSWDFSGANVLTF.